This TCR beta chain was obtained from a study of T cells in Graves' hyperthyroidism and ophthalmopathy. Across the study: The initial diagnosis was the point when peripheral blood was collected, ahead of any treatment.

Researchers amplified the TCR beta CDR3 regions from RNA transcripts. During a first-round RT-PCR of the TCR CDR3, the HTBI primer set was used. MiXCR, run by TCRdb on the multiplex PCR reads, gives a single entry per CDR3 protein. The sample lists over 300,000 distinct CDR3 sequences; around 14% were seen once. Patients counted as stable if ophthalmopathy did not develop within 18 months. General study findings and limits: Patients with ophthalmopathy were separated from those with stable hyperthyroidism by a 13 V-J model. Ophthalmopathy onset followed model prediction by a median roughly six months.

CDR3 length: 14 residues. Germline V gene lookup returns CDR1 LNHDA and CDR2 SQIVND (reference sequence). The V end was cut by 7 bases, the J end by 3 bases, with 15 bases between. As concerns this clonotype: The antigen is unknown.

The sequenced sample consisted of blood. V is TRBV19 and J is TRBJ1-2; no definite D call. The sequence came from a woman aged 55-69 years with Graves' hyperthyroidism. The DNA for the CDR3 is TGTGCCAGTAACGTCGGACTGAAGTACTATGGCTACACCTTC. Translation gives CASNVGLKYYGYTF.